This TCR beta chain appears in the sequencing data of a study of blood T cell repertoires in COVID-19. Study in general: Researchers got acute and convalescent COVID-19 samples from the United States, Italy and Spain. Nucleic acid was either cDNA or gDNA, and it came from T cells, B-cell-depleted T cells, or PBMCs.

The authors' processing: Cell counts per sample came from amplifying reference gene primers. TCRdb's table, derived via immunoSEQ multiplex PCR, lists solely in-frame clones and lacks some. V, J and clone size are taken as reported in that table, and D and trimming were inferred from the DNA itself. The sample shows 50,000 to 60,000 clones, about 83% of them seen only once. Sequencing was done on a sample of peripheral blood. The sequence derives from a man in his sixties or seventies with active COVID-19.

The CDR3, as DNA: TGTGCCAGCAGCCCCCGGACTGGGGAGGCGCAGTTCTTC. Translating it yields CASSPRTGEAQFF. The chain uses TRBV9 and TRBJ2-1; a weak D match, TRBD2 (6 bases). V lost 4 bases to trimming and J lost 12 bases, with 17 bases between them. Germline loops: CDR1 SGDLS, CDR2 YYNGEE. This CDR3 is 13 amino acids long.